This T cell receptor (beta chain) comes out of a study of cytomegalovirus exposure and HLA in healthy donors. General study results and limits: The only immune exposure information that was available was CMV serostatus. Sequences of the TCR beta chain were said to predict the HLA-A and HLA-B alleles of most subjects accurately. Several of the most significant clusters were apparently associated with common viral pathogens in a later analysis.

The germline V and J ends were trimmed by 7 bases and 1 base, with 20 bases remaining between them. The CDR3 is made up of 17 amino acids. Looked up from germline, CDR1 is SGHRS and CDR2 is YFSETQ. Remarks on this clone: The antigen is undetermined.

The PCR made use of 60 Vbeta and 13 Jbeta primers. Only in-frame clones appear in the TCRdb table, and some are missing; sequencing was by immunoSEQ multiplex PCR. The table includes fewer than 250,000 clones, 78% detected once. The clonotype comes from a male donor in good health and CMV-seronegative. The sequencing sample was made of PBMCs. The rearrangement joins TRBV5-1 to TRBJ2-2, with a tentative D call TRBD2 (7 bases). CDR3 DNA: TGCGCCAGCGGCCCAGGGGCGGGGGACATGAACACCGGGGAGCTGTTTTTT. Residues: CASGPGAGDMNTGELFF.